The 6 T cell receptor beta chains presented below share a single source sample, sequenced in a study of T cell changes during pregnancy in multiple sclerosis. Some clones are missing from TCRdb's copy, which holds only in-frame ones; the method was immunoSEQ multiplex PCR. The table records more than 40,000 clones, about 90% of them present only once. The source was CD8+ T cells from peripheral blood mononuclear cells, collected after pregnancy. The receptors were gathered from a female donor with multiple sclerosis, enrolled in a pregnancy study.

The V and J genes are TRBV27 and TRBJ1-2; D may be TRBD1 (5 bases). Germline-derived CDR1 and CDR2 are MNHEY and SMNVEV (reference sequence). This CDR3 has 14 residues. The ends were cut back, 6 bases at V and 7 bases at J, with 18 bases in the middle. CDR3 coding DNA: TGTGCCAGCAGCCCACGGACAACGGTTGGTGGCTACACCTTC. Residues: CASSPRTTVGGYTF.

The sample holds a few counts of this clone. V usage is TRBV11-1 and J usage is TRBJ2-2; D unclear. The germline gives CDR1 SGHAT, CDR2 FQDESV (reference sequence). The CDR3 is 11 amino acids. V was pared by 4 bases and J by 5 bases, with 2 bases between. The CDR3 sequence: CASSSTGELFF. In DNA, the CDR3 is TGTGCCAGCAGCTCTACCGGGGAGCTGTTTTTT.

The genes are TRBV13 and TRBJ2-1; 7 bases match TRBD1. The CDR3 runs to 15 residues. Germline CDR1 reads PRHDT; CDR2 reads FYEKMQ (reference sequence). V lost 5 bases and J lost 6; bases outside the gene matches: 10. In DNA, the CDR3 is TGTGCCAGCAGCCCAGGGGGATCAGTGGGCAATGAGCAGTTCTTC. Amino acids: CASSPGGSVGNEQFF.

Written as DNA, the CDR3 is TGTGCCAGCAGTGGGGTAGAGACAGGGGCTCGGTCACCCCTCCACTTT. Translating gives CASSGVETGARSPLHF. V usage is TRBV25-1 and J usage is TRBJ1-6, with 8 bases that match TRBD1. The junction had 12 bases not matched to a gene; V was cut back by 4 bases and J by 10 bases. CDR1 and CDR2 from the germline V gene are MGHDK and SYGVNS. CDR3 length equals 16 residues.

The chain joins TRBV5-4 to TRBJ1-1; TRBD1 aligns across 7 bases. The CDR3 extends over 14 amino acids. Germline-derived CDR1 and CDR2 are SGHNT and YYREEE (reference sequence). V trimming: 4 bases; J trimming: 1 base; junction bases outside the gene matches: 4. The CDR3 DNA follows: TGTGCCAGCAGCCCTCAGGGGGGGAACACTGAAGCTTTCTTT. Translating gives CASSPQGGNTEAFF.

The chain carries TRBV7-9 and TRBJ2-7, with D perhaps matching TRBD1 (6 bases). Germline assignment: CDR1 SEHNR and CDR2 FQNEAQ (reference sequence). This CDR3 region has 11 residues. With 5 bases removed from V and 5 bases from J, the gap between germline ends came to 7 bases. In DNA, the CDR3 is TGTGCCAGCAGCCACAGGGACGAGCAGTACTTC. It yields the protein CASSHRDEQYF.